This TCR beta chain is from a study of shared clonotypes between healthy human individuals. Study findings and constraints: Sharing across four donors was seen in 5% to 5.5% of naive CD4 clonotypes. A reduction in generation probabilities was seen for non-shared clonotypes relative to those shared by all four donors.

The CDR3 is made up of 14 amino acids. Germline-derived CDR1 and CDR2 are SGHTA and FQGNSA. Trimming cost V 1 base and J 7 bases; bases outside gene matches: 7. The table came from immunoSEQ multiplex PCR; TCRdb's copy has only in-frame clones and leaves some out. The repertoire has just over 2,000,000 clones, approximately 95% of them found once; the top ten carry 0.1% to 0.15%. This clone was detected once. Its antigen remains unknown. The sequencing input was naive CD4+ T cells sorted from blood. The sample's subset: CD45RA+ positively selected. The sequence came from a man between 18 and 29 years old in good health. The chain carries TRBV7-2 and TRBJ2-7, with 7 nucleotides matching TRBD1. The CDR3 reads CASSLGGTAVEQYF. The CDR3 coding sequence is TGTGCCAGCAGCTTAGGTGGGACAGCGGTGGAGCAGTACTTC.